This T cell receptor beta chain comes out of a study of shared clonotypes between healthy human individuals. Of note for this clone: With a much larger clone just one base away, this may be a read error.

Produced via immunoSEQ multiplex PCR; TCRdb's table is partial and in-frame only. The sample contains about 490,000 clones, 76% of which appear only once. The sample consisted of PBMCs. The TCR sequence derives from a woman between 40 and 55 years old in good health. Some clones in this sample may be carry-over from other donors' samples.

For the CDR3, the DNA is TGTGCCAACAGTCGCGCGGGTCAAGAGACCCAGTACTTC. This translates into CANSRAGQETQYF. The J gene is TRBJ2-5, the V gene TRBV27; D may be TRBD2 (5 bases). CDR3 length equals 13 residues. Germline CDR1 reads MNHEY; CDR2 reads SMNVEV (reference sequence).